This is a list of T cell receptor beta chains from one sample in a study of blood T cell repertoires in COVID-19. Clones were read by immunoSEQ multiplex PCR, and TCRdb kept only the in-frame ones, dropping some. The sample consists of roughly 300,000 clones, around four fifths of them appearing once. The sequenced sample was peripheral blood. Receptor source: a woman in her 50s with acute or convalescent COVID-19. The CDR3 runs from the conserved cysteine through the conserved F or W. The D gene is left open where the match is weak. Rows may omit the clone size; those that give it use once, few, many or a size class.

clone size: few
V gene: TRBV2
D gene: .
J gene: TRBJ1-1
CDR3 protein: CASNPSGMNTEAFF
CDR3 DNA: TGTGCCAGCAACCCTTCGGGGATGAACACTGAAGCTTTCTTT

clone size: .
V gene: TRBV7-2
D gene: TRBD2
J gene: TRBJ2-3
CDR3 protein: CASRPIAGADTQYF
CDR3 DNA: TGTGCCAGCAGACCTATAGCGGGAGCGGATACGCAGTATTTT

clone size: .
V gene: TRBV5-1
D gene: TRBD1
J gene: TRBJ2-1
CDR3 protein: CASSKGQESYNEQFF
CDR3 DNA: TGCGCCAGCAGCAAGGGACAGGAATCCTACAATGAGCAGTTCTTC

clone size: .
V gene: TRBV4-1
D gene: TRBD1
J gene: TRBJ2-2
CDR3 protein: CASSLYSRDSANTGELFF
CDR3 DNA: TGCGCCAGCAGCCTTTATTCCCGGGACAGCGCAAACACCGGGGAGCTGTTTTTT

clone size: .
V gene: TRBV12-3/TRBV12-4
D gene: TRBD1
J gene: TRBJ1-2
CDR3 protein: CASSPNRQGEDTF
CDR3 DNA: TGTGCCAGCAGTCCCAACCGACAGGGAGAGGACACCTTC

clone size: .
V gene: TRBV5-5
D gene: .
J gene: TRBJ1-2
CDR3 protein: CASSLNTNDRSGNYGYTF
CDR3 DNA: TGTGCCAGCAGCTTAAATACCAATGACCGTTCGGGTAACTATGGCTACACCTTC

clone size: .
V gene: TRBV7-9
D gene: TRBD1
J gene: TRBJ1-2
CDR3 protein: CASSLGGTEKLSNYGYTF
CDR3 DNA: TGTGCCAGCAGCTTAGGTGGGACAGAAAAACTATCTAACTATGGCTACACCTTC

clone size: .
V gene: TRBV12-3/TRBV12-4
D gene: .
J gene: TRBJ1-2
CDR3 protein: CASSLGGGYTF
CDR3 DNA: TGTGCCAGCAGTTTAGGAGGGGGCTACACCTTC

clone size: .
V gene: TRBV19
D gene: .
J gene: TRBJ1-1
CDR3 protein: CASMAMNTEAFF
CDR3 DNA: TGTGCCAGTATGGCCATGAACACTGAAGCTTTCTTT

clone size: once
V gene: TRBV6-2/TRBV6-3
D gene: TRBD1
J gene: TRBJ2-5
CDR3 protein: CASSSYRGRETQYF
CDR3 DNA: TGTGCCAGCAGTTCCTACAGGGGGCGAGAGACCCAGTACTTC

clone size: .
V gene: TRBV7-6
D gene: TRBD1
J gene: TRBJ1-3
CDR3 protein: CASSTLQGAGNTIYF
CDR3 DNA: TGTGCCAGCAGCACTTTACAGGGGGCAGGAAACACCATATATTTT

clone size: .
V gene: TRBV7-2
D gene: .
J gene: TRBJ2-3
CDR3 protein: CASSWSGSGADTQYF
CDR3 DNA: TGTGCCAGCAGCTGGAGCGGGTCTGGGGCAGATACGCAGTATTTT

clone size: .
V gene: TRBV3-1/TRBV3-2
D gene: .
J gene: TRBJ2-5
CDR3 protein: CASSRISQYQETQYF
CDR3 DNA: TGTGCCAGCAGCCGCATCTCCCAGTACCAAGAGACCCAGTACTTC

clone size: .
V gene: TRBV30
D gene: .
J gene: TRBJ1-1
CDR3 protein: CAWSSLWTRATEAFF
CDR3 DNA: .

clone size: .
V gene: TRBV30
D gene: .
J gene: TRBJ2-3
CDR3 protein: CAREGADTQYF
CDR3 DNA: TGTGCCCGGGAAGGGGCAGATACGCAGTATTTT

clone size: few
V gene: TRBV9
D gene: TRBD1
J gene: TRBJ1-2
CDR3 protein: CASSGAQDRVHGYTF
CDR3 DNA: TGTGCCAGCAGCGGAGCCCAGGACAGGGTCCATGGCTACACCTTC

clone size: .
V gene: TRBV7-8
D gene: .
J gene: TRBJ1-1
CDR3 protein: CASSLPGRSTEAFF
CDR3 DNA: TGTGCCAGCAGCTTACCAGGGAGGAGCACTGAAGCTTTCTTT

clone size: .
V gene: TRBV7-2
D gene: .
J gene: TRBJ2-7
CDR3 protein: CASSFIKDFLREQYF
CDR3 DNA: TGTGCCAGCAGCTTCATCAAGGACTTCCTCAGGGAGCAGTACTTC

clone size: .
V gene: TRBV9
D gene: .
J gene: TRBJ2-1
CDR3 protein: CASSVGGRGSYNEQFF
CDR3 DNA: TGTGCCAGCAGCGTAGGAGGGCGGGGTTCCTACAATGAGCAGTTCTTC

clone size: .
V gene: TRBV12-3/TRBV12-4
D gene: .
J gene: TRBJ1-5
CDR3 protein: CASSWAGGQPQHF
CDR3 DNA: TGTGCCAGCAGTTGGGCTGGCGGGCAGCCCCAGCATTTT

clone size: .
V gene: TRBV2
D gene: .
J gene: TRBJ1-6
CDR3 protein: CASSEGRGGPPLHF
CDR3 DNA: TGTGCCAGCAGCGAGGGGCGGGGGGGTCCACCCCTCCACTTT

clone size: .
V gene: TRBV3-1/TRBV3-2
D gene: TRBD1
J gene: TRBJ1-6
CDR3 protein: CASRQGTENSPLHF
CDR3 DNA: TGTGCCAGCAGGCAAGGGACAGAAAATTCACCCCTCCACTTT

clone size: .
V gene: TRBV5-4
D gene: TRBD2
J gene: TRBJ2-5
CDR3 protein: CASRDQRGMQETQYF
CDR3 DNA: TGTGCCAGCAGAGACCAGCGGGGGATGCAAGAGACCCAGTACTTC

clone size: .
V gene: TRBV6-6
D gene: .
J gene: TRBJ2-7
CDR3 protein: CASSYEGYEQYF
CDR3 DNA: TGTGCCAGCAGTTACGAGGGCTACGAGCAGTACTTC

clone size: .
V gene: TRBV24-1
D gene: TRBD1
J gene: TRBJ2-2
CDR3 protein: CATSDTPGQRGDTGELFF
CDR3 DNA: TGTGCCACCAGTGATACTCCGGGACAGAGAGGTGACACCGGGGAGCTGTTTTTT

clone size: .
V gene: TRBV7-2
D gene: TRBD1
J gene: TRBJ2-2
CDR3 protein: CASSLEGRGYTGELFF
CDR3 DNA: TGTGCCAGCAGCTTAGAAGGCAGGGGGTACACCGGGGAGCTGTTTTTT

clone size: .
V gene: TRBV3-1/TRBV3-2
D gene: TRBD1
J gene: TRBJ2-2
CDR3 protein: CASSQGGTGPNTGELFF
CDR3 DNA: TGTGCCAGCAGCCAGGGCGGGACAGGACCGAACACCGGGGAGCTGTTTTTT

clone size: .
V gene: TRBV5-1
D gene: .
J gene: TRBJ1-1
CDR3 protein: CASSLWAGPYEAFF
CDR3 DNA: TGCGCCAGCAGCTTGTGGGCAGGGCCCTATGAAGCTTTCTTT

clone size: .
V gene: TRBV18
D gene: TRBD2
J gene: TRBJ2-2
CDR3 protein: CASSPGGTSTGELFF
CDR3 DNA: TGTGCCAGCTCACCGGGGGGGACGTCCACCGGGGAGCTGTTTTTT

clone size: .
V gene: TRBV7-8
D gene: .
J gene: TRBJ2-1
CDR3 protein: CASREDSYNEQFF
CDR3 DNA: TGTGCCAGCAGGGAGGACTCCTACAATGAGCAGTTCTTC

clone size: .
V gene: TRBV5-4
D gene: TRBD1
J gene: TRBJ2-5
CDR3 protein: CASSPGTDQETQYF
CDR3 DNA: TGTGCCAGCAGCCCCGGGACAGATCAAGAGACCCAGTACTTC

clone size: .
V gene: TRBV2
D gene: TRBD2
J gene: TRBJ2-7
CDR3 protein: CASSRRLAGGREQYF
CDR3 DNA: TGTGCCAGCAGCCGGAGACTAGCGGGAGGGCGTGAGCAGTACTTC

clone size: .
V gene: TRBV5-5
D gene: .
J gene: TRBJ2-7
CDR3 protein: CASSPGQTRTYEQYF
CDR3 DNA: TGTGCCAGCAGCCCAGGACAGACACGTACCTACGAGCAGTACTTC

clone size: .
V gene: TRBV30
D gene: .
J gene: TRBJ1-5
CDR3 protein: CAWSAGTLRQPQHF
CDR3 DNA: TGTGCCTGGAGTGCCGGGACATTGAGACAGCCCCAGCATTTT

clone size: .
V gene: TRBV6-6
D gene: TRBD1
J gene: TRBJ2-4
CDR3 protein: CASTGQGSIQYF
CDR3 DNA: TGTGCCAGCACCGGACAGGGAAGCATTCAGTACTTC

clone size: .
V gene: TRBV30
D gene: .
J gene: TRBJ1-1
CDR3 protein: CAWSDTGSRAFF
CDR3 DNA: TGTGCCTGGAGTGACACCGGGTCCCGGGCTTTCTTT

clone size: .
V gene: TRBV19
D gene: .
J gene: TRBJ1-5
CDR3 protein: CASSQAYNQPQHF
CDR3 DNA: TGTGCCAGTAGCCAGGCATACAATCAGCCCCAGCATTTT

clone size: .
V gene: TRBV24-1
D gene: TRBD1
J gene: TRBJ1-1
CDR3 protein: CATSDPQGGRTEAFF
CDR3 DNA: TGTGCCACCAGTGATCCACAGGGGGGGAGGACTGAAGCTTTCTTC

clone size: .
V gene: TRBV19
D gene: TRBD2
J gene: TRBJ2-5
CDR3 protein: CASSIAGGETQYF
CDR3 DNA: TGTGCCAGTAGTATCGCGGGAGGGGAGACCCAGTACTTC

clone size: .
V gene: TRBV19
D gene: TRBD2
J gene: TRBJ2-2
CDR3 protein: CASSMASGNTGELFF
CDR3 DNA: TGTGCCAGTAGTATGGCTAGCGGAAACACCGGGGAGCTGTTTTTT

clone size: .
V gene: TRBV12-3/TRBV12-4
D gene: .
J gene: TRBJ2-7
CDR3 protein: CASSSSYEQYF
CDR3 DNA: TGTGCCAGCAGTTCTAGTTACGAGCAGTACTTC

clone size: .
V gene: TRBV10-1
D gene: .
J gene: TRBJ1-6
CDR3 protein: CASSDLESPLHF
CDR3 DNA: TGCGCCAGCAGTGACCTAGAGTCACCCCTCCACTTT

clone size: .
V gene: TRBV27
D gene: TRBD1
J gene: TRBJ1-4
CDR3 protein: CASSGSGDRGEKLFF
CDR3 DNA: TGTGCCAGCAGTGGTTCCGGGGACAGGGGTGAAAAACTGTTTTTT

clone size: .
V gene: TRBV7-2
D gene: TRBD1
J gene: TRBJ2-3
CDR3 protein: CASNPGQGGDTQYF
CDR3 DNA: TGTGCCAGCAACCCGGGACAGGGGGGGGATACGCAGTATTTT

clone size: .
V gene: TRBV19
D gene: .
J gene: TRBJ2-5
CDR3 protein: CASSISPWGSQRETQYF
CDR3 DNA: TGTGCCAGTAGTATATCCCCGTGGGGTTCTCAGCGGGAGACCCAGTACTTC

clone size: few
V gene: TRBV12-5
D gene: .
J gene: TRBJ1-1
CDR3 protein: CASGSDPGHTEAFF
CDR3 DNA: TGTGCTAGTGGTTCGGACCCAGGGCACACTGAAGCTTTCTTT

clone size: once
V gene: TRBV3-1/TRBV3-2
D gene: .
J gene: TRBJ1-1
CDR3 protein: CASSTPGRNTEAFF
CDR3 DNA: TGTGCCAGCAGCACCCCCGGGAGGAACACTGAAGCTTTCTTT

clone size: .
V gene: TRBV4-3
D gene: .
J gene: TRBJ2-1
CDR3 protein: CASSQNLANEQFF
CDR3 DNA: TGCGCCAGCAGCCAAAACCTAGCAAATGAGCAGTTCTTC

clone size: .
V gene: TRBV11-2
D gene: .
J gene: TRBJ2-1
CDR3 protein: CASSLGQGLFF
CDR3 DNA: TGTGCCAGCAGCTTAGGACAGGGACTGTTCTTC

clone size: few
V gene: TRBV19
D gene: .
J gene: TRBJ1-1
CDR3 protein: CASRTAGTLNTEAFF
CDR3 DNA: TGTGCCAGTAGGACCGCCGGGACACTGAACACTGAAGCTTTCTTT

clone size: .
V gene: TRBV12-3/TRBV12-4
D gene: .
J gene: TRBJ2-2
CDR3 protein: CASRLTGELFF
CDR3 DNA: TGTGCCAGCAGGCTAACCGGGGAGCTGTTTTTT